The rows below give T cell receptor beta chains drawn from one sample of a study of blood T cell repertoires in COVID-19. The table came from immunoSEQ multiplex PCR; TCRdb's copy has only in-frame clones and leaves some out. The sample has some 240,000 clones; 87% are singletons. The sequenced sample consisted of peripheral blood. Receptor source: a man between 60 and 70 years old who had recovered from COVID-19. CDR3s include the opening cysteine and the closing phenylalanine or tryptophan. The D gene is left open where the match is weak. Size is omitted from some rows. Given values are once, few, many or a class for expanded clones.

-,TRBV4-1,-,TRBJ1-2,TGCGCCAGCAGCCAAGATCTAGGGAGGGGGATCTATGGCTACACCTTC,CASSQDLGRGIYGYTF
-,TRBV5-4,-,TRBJ2-5,TGTGCCAGCAGCTTTCAGCTTGGGGGCGGAGAGACCCAGTACTTC,CASSFQLGGGETQYF
-,TRBV7-8,-,TRBJ1-6,TGTGCCAGCGGGGCCGTAGGCTCCTATAATTCACCCCTCCACTTT,CASGAVGSYNSPLHF
TRBD2,TRBV7-8,-,TRBJ2-7,TGTGCCAGCAGCTTAGCGGGAGGGGATCTCGACGAGCAGTACTTC,CASSLAGGDLDEQYF
TRBD1,TRBV2,-,TRBJ2-1,TGTGCCAGCAGGGACGACAGGGTTGAGCAGTTCTTC,CASRDDRVEQFF
-,TRBV2,-,TRBJ1-5,TGTGCCAGCAGCCAGGGTTTTTCGAGCAATCAGCCCCAGCATTTT,CASSQGFSSNQPQHF
TRBD2,TRBV9,once,TRBJ2-6,TGTGCCAGCAGCGTAAAGTTAGCGGGGTTCGACTCTGGGGCCAACGTCCTGACTTTC,CASSVKLAGFDSGANVLTF
TRBD2,TRBV24-1,-,TRBJ2-3,TGTGCCACCAGTGATGCTAGCGGGGGCACAGATACGCAGTATTTT,CATSDASGGTDTQYF
-,TRBV18,-,TRBJ1-4,TGTGCCAGCGCAGGACGGGAGAGAAATGAAAAACTGTTTTTT,CASAGRERNEKLFF
TRBD1,TRBV19,once,TRBJ2-3,TGTGCCAGTAGTCCACAGGACAGGGGGCGAGCCCTGCCCACAGATACGCAGTATTTT,CASSPQDRGRALPTDTQYF
-,TRBV20-1,few,TRBJ2-4,TGCAGTGCTAGTGGATCTAGAGACATTCAGTACTTC,CSASGSRDIQYF
-,TRBV9,once,TRBJ2-3,TGTGCCAGCAGCGTAGAGCCCACAGATACGCAGTATTTT,CASSVEPTDTQYF
TRBD2,TRBV5-4,-,TRBJ2-2,TGTGCCAGCAGCCCTAGCGGGTCCCCGGGGCCCGGGGAGCTGTTTTTT,CASSPSGSPGPGELFF
TRBD1,TRBV29-1,-,TRBJ2-2,TGCAGCGGCGGACAGGGGAGTACCGGGGAGCTGTTTTTT,CSGGQGSTGELFF
-,TRBV5-6,once,TRBJ2-2,TGTGCCAGCAGGATTACGACAGGGAACACCGGGGAGCTGTTTTTT,CASRITTGNTGELFF
-,TRBV5-1,-,TRBJ2-3,TGCGCCAGCAGCCCCCTTACGCGATATACGCAGTATTTT,CASSPLTRYTQYF
TRBD1,TRBV23-1,-,TRBJ1-2,TGCGCCAGCAGTCTAGGGACAGGGCGACGCGGCTACACCTTC,CASSLGTGRRGYTF
-,TRBV5-1,once,TRBJ2-3,TGCGCCAGCAGCTCCTTCCTGTTAACAGATACGCAGTATTTT,CASSSFLLTDTQYF
TRBD1,TRBV3-1/TRBV3-2,-,TRBJ1-2,TGTGCCAGCAGCCAACCCACCGGGACAGGGACCTATGGCTACACCTTC,CASSQPTGTGTYGYTF
TRBD1,TRBV3-1/TRBV3-2,-,TRBJ1-2,TGTGCCAGCAGCCATTCAGGGGGCAAGAGGGTTGACGGCTACACCTTC,CASSHSGGKRVDGYTF
-,TRBV6-5,-,TRBJ1-1,TGTGCCAGCAGTTACACAGGAAGTAGCAGTGAAGCTTTCTTT,CASSYTGSSSEAFF
TRBD1,TRBV27,-,TRBJ2-7,TGTGCCAGCAAAGAAGACAGGGGCCCCGACGAGCAGTACTTC,CASKEDRGPDEQYF
-,TRBV6-5,many,TRBJ2-2,TGTGCCAGCAGCCGAACACAGGGGGAGCTGTTTTTT,CASSRTQGELFF
-,TRBV10-3,few,TRBJ1-5,TGTGCCATCAGTGAAGTAGTGATGAGCAATCAGCCCCAGCATTTT,CAISEVVMSNQPQHF
-,TRBV2,-,TRBJ2-2,TGTGCCAGTAGTTCGTTAACTTACAACACCGGGGAGCTGTTTTTT,CASSSLTYNTGELFF
TRBD2,TRBV18,few,TRBJ2-7,TGTGCCAGCTCACGGACCTACTCCGCTAGCGGGGGGGCCAACGAGCAGTACTTC,CASSRTYSASGGANEQYF